The T cell receptor (beta chain) described here comes from a study of CXCR3-negative and CXCR3-positive naive CD8 T cells. Study observations and caveats: Both naive subsets carried similar amounts of surface CD5, so TCR strength was inferred from TRB CDR3 properties. Naive subsets were similarly diverse, while memory CD8+ repertoires were much less diverse. More hydrophobic TRB CDR3s occurred in CXCR3-positive than in CXCR3-negative naive cells.

The authors gated naive CD8+ T cells as CD45RO-CCR7+CD27+CD95-. From germline, CDR1 is SQVTM and CDR2 ANQGSEA. This CDR3 has 13 residues. A remark on this clonotype: Its specificity is not known.

Via 5' RACE with UMI labels, TRB cDNA libraries were prepared. TCRdb re-called the 5' RACE reads and catalogs CDR3 proteins one per entry, DNA excluded. Seen in this sample are some 130,000 distinct CDR3 sequences; the ten most common clones hold roughly 0.62%. Sequenced: naive CXCR3+ CD8+ T cells from blood. Subset reported: CD45RO-CCR7+CD27+CD95- naive CD8+ T cells expressing CXCR3 (TNR3+). This clonotype was sampled from a human donor in good health. Some clones in this sample may be carry-over from other donors' samples. This sequence joins TRBV29-1 and TRBJ1-2; as DNA is missing, the TRBD1 call by TCRdb cannot be tested. The CDR3 here is CSVAGTGNYGYTF.